The T cell receptor (beta chain) described here comes from a study of T-cell reconstitution after alpha-beta-depleted transplantation in children. Findings and limits, study-wide: T-cell numbers and diversity, one year after transplant, stemmed largely from T cells that were newly produced. After transplant, at about two months, alpha-beta T cells were reportedly derived from several hundred expanded graft clones. Some patients' high day-60 TCRbeta diversity was traced to surviving recipient T cells and thymic progenitors.

Details on this clonotype: What it recognizes is unknown.

The CDR3 sequence is 15 residues long. V dropped 6 bases and J dropped 9; count of bases not matched to a gene: 7. Germline V gene sequence: CDR1 SEHNR, CDR2 FQNEAQ (reference sequence). During its preparation, the TCRbeta library received unique molecular identifiers. TCRdb re-derived calls from the PCR reads in MiXCR, one entry per CDR3 protein. The table has fewer than 700,000 distinct CDR3 sequences, 13% seen once. This receptor was identified in a male patient aged 10-17 years who had a stem cell transplant for acute myeloid leukemia, so the T cells may come from the graft donor. V and J are TRBV7-9 and TRBJ2-1, with 14 nucleotides matching TRBD2. The material sequenced was PBMCs, mostly from graft donor cells, taken 360 days after TCRalphabeta/CD19-depleted stem cell transplant. DNA of the CDR3: TGTGCCAGCAGTCGACTAGCGGGAGGGCCAGGTGAGCAGTTCTTC. Its protein product is CASSRLAGGPGEQFF.